This T cell receptor (beta chain) was sequenced for a study of shared clonotypes between healthy human individuals. Study-wide points: Few donors restricted represented genetic and exposure-history diversity. Clonotypes shared by all four sorted-subset donors had higher generation probabilities than non-shared clonotypes. Estimated clonotype richness was generally higher in naive than memory subsets.

This CDR3 spans 14 amino acids. About this clone itself: Its cognate antigen is unknown.

Naive CD8 cells were CD45RO-negative, positively selected for CCR7, excluding terminally differentiated effector memory CD45RA+ cells. A roughly 200 ng quantity of DNA, 32,000 or so T cell genomes, went into the sorted-subset replicate PCRs. The method was immunoSEQ multiplex PCR; TCRdb's version includes in-frame clones alone and lacks a portion of them. The sample includes a few million clones, around 93% of them seen just once. The sequence came from a man aged 18-30 years in good health. Some clones in this sample may be carry-over from other donors' samples. The chain links TRBV21-1 to TRBJ1-1; TRBD1 is the table's D call, not checked against the DNA. TRBV21-1 is a recognized pseudogene. Sequenced input: naive CD8+ T cells from PBMCs. CDR3 amino acids: CASSSKRGIAEAFF. The CDR3 nucleotides read TGTGCCAGCAGCAGTAAAAGGGGCATCGCTGAAGCTTTCTTT.